This TCR beta chain emerged from a study of regulatory T cells in long-lasting Graves disease. With V trimmed by 5 bases and J by 6 bases, 6 bases remained unmatched. The CDR3 has 13 residues. Germline V gene data show CDR1 as SGHTA and CDR2 as FQGNSA. Overall study findings and caveats: TCR diversity was lower in persistent than newly diagnosed Graves' disease.

CDR3-region Arm-PCR and iRepertoire HTBI primers produced the TCR beta libraries. One entry per CDR3 protein results from TCRdb running MiXCR on the multiplex PCR reads. The table lists roughly 380,000 distinct CDR3 sequences, 16% of them singletons, with around 27% in the top ten. Time point noted: newly diagnosed GD, antithyroid drugs for less than 3 months. From RNA extracted from PBMCs, the TCR library was made. Comment on this clonotype: Its antigen remains unidentified.

The same sample was also used in a study of T cells in Graves' hyperthyroidism and ophthalmopathy.

The sample consisted of peripheral blood mononuclear cells (PBMCs), taken at new diagnosis, from a patient treated with antithyroid drugs. The chain is built from TRBV7-2 and TRBJ2-5; the match to TRBD1 covers 7 bases. This receptor was obtained from a middle-aged man with Graves disease. CDR3 sequence (DNA): TGTGCCAGCAGCCCGACAGGGTTTCAGACCCAGTACTTC. It is translated as CASSPTGFQTQYF. The full variable domain, in which reference TRBV7-2 and TRBJ2-5 provide the parts outside the CDR3, is GAGVSQSPSNKVTEKGKDVELRCDPISGHTALYWYRQSLGQGLEFLIYFQGNSAPDKSGLPSDRFSAERTGGSVSTLTIQRTQQEDSAVYLCASSPTGFQTQYFGPGTRLLVL.